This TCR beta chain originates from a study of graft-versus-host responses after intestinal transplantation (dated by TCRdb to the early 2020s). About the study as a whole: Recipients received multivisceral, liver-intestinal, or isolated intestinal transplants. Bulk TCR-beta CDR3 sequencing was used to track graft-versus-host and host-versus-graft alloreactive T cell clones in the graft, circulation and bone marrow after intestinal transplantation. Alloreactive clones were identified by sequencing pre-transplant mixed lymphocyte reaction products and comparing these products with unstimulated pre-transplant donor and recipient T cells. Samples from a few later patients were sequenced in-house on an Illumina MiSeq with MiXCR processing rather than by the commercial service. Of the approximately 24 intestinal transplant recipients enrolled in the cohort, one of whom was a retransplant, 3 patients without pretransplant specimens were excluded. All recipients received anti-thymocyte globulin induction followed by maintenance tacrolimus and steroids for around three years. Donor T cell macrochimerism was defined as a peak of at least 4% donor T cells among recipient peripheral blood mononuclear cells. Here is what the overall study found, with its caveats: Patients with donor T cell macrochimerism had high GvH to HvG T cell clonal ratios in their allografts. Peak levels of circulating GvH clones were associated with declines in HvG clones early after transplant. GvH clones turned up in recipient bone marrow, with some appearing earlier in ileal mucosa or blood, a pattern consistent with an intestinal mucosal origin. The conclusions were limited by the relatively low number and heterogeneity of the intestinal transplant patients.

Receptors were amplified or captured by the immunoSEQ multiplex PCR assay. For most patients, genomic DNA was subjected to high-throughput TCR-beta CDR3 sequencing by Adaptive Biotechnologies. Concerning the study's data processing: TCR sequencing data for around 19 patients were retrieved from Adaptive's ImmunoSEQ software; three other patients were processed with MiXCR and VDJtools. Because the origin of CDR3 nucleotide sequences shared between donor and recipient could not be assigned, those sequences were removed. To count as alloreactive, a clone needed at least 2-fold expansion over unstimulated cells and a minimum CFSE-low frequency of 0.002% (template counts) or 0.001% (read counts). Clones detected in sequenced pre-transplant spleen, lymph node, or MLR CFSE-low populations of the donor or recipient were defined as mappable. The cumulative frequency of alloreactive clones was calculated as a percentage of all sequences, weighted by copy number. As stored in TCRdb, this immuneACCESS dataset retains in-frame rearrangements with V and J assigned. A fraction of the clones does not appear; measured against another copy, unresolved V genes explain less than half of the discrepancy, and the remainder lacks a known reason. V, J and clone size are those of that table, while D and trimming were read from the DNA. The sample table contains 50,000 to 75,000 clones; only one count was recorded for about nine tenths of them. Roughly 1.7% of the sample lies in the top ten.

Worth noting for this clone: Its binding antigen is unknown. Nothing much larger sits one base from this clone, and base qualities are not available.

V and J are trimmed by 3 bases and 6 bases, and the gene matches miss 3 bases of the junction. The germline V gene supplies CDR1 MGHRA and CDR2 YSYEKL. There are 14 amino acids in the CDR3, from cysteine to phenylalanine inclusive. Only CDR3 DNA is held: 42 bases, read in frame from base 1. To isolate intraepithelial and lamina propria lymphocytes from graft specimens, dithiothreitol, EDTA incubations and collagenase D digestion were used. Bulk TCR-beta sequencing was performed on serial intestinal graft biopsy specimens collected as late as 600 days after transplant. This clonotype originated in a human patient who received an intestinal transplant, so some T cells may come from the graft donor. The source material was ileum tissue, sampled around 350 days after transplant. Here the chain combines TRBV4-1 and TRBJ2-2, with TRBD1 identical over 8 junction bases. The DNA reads TGCGCCAGCAGCCAGATGACAGGGGCCGGGGAGCTGTTTTTT. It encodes CASSQMTGAGELFF.